The 2 T cell receptor beta chains below were found in one sample sequenced in a study of human T cells and chemical hapten exposure. This sample's treatment: therapeutic diphenylcyclopropenone sensitization with weekly scalp DPC. What the library attached to individual cDNA molecules were unique molecular identifiers. One entry per CDR3 protein results from TCRdb running MiXCR on the reads. The repertoire holds about 270 distinct CDR3 sequences, with about 52% as singletons. The sample in question was whole blood, obtained before DPC sensitization or 2, 6, or about 24 weeks after (not recorded which). These receptors all stem from an adult with alopecia areata. Some clones in this sample may be carry-over from other donors' samples. This table probably holds off-target reads from a library built for another chain.

V is TRBV18 and J is TRBJ2-1; D ambiguous. This CDR3 has 13 amino acids. V lost 1 base and J lost 10, with 11 bases in between. Germline V gene sequence: CDR1 KGHSH, CDR2 LQKENI. CDR3: CASSPQGLWEQFF. As DNA, the CDR3 is TGTGCCAGCTCACCACAGGGTTTGTGGGAGCAGTTCTTC.

CDR3 in amino acids: CASSLGSGTSVSYEQYF. The CDR3 DNA sequence: TGTGCCAGCAGCTTGGGGTCAGGGACTAGCGTTTCCTACGAGCAGTACTTC. This chain connects TRBV7-2 to TRBJ2-7; 10 bases are shared with TRBD2. The CDR3 spans 17 residues. V gave up 3 bases and J gave up 1 base; unmatched junction bases: 9. From germline, CDR1 is SGHTA and CDR2 FQGNSA. Variable domain in full (rest from reference TRBV7-2 and TRBJ2-7): GAGVSQSPSNKVTEKGKDVELRCDPISGHTALYWYRQSLGQGLEFLIYFQGNSAPDKSGLPSDRFSAERTGGSVSTLTIQRTQQEDSAVYLCASSLGSGTSVSYEQYFGPGTRLTVT.